What follows describes a single T cell receptor (beta chain). Each CDR3 protein gets one entry after TCRdb re-called the 5' RACE reads with MiXCR. This table holds about 340,000 distinct CDR3 sequences, approximately 9% found once. The source of the sample is a study of T cells after yellow fever vaccination. J lost 4 bases, V lost 1 base, and 9 bases had no gene match. This CDR3 contains 17 residues. Per germline, CDR1 SGHVS and CDR2 FNYEAQ. This sequence originates from a man between 18 and 29 years old who received the YFV17D yellow fever vaccine. This chain connects TRBV7-6 to TRBJ2-1; TRBD2 agrees at 8 bases. This specimen was PBMCs, taken on the day of the first yellow fever vaccination. As DNA, the CDR3 is TGTGCCAGCAGCTTAGGGTCCTCTAGCGGGTGGTACAATGAGCAGTTCTTC. It yields the protein CASSLGSSSGWYNEQFF. Full variable domain (remainder filled in from reference TRBV7-6 and TRBJ2-1): GAGVSQSPRYKVTKRGQDVALRCDPISGHVSLYWYRQALGQGPEFLTYFNYEAQQDKSGLPNDRFSAERPEGSISTLTIQRTEQRDSAMYRCASSLGSSSGWYNEQFFGPGTRLTVL.